This TCR beta chain was sequenced for a study of T cells in Graves' hyperthyroidism and ophthalmopathy. Study findings and constraints: Within blood appeared most thyroid clonotypes that had expanded above 0.001.

Germline assignment: CDR1 LGHDT and CDR2 YNNKEL (reference sequence). The CDR3 runs to 17 residues. The trim removed 4 bases at V and 1 base at J, leaving 9 bases unmatched. The CDR3 regions of TCR beta were amplified from RNA transcripts. First-round RT-PCR of the TCR CDR3 relied on the HTBI primer set. TCRdb independently ran MiXCR on the multiplex PCR reads; one entry per CDR3 protein. The table records approximately 530,000 distinct CDR3 sequences, approximately 16% of them present only once. With regard to this clonotype: The antigen is undetermined.

Cells are PBMCs isolated from roughly 10 ml of fresh blood. The sequence was obtained from a woman younger than 30 with Graves' hyperthyroidism. This chain links TRBV3-1 with TRBJ1-4; 7 bases map to TRBD1. The sequencing input was blood. CDR3 sequence reads: CASSPNRGIETNEKLFF. The CDR3, as DNA: TGTGCCAGCAGCCCAAACAGGGGTATTGAAACTAATGAAAAACTGTTTTTT.